Shown below are 14 T cell receptor beta chains from a single sample sequenced in a study of cytomegalovirus exposure and HLA in healthy donors. PCR employed 60 Vbeta and 13 Jbeta primers. Data came from immunoSEQ multiplex PCR; TCRdb stores just in-frame clones and leaves some out. Altogether about 180,000 clones are present, just over 75% being singletons, with the ten largest covering about 1.5%. Sequencing was performed on PBMCs. Receptors originate from a man between 18 and 29 years old in good health and CMV-seronegative.

This rearrangement joins TRBV5-6 to TRBJ2-1; D uncertain. Germline CDR1 is SGHDT and CDR2 is YYEEEE. The CDR3 runs to 13 residues. Trimming left V 2 bases short and J 9 bases short, with 12 bases between. For the CDR3, the DNA is TGTGCCAGCAGCTTTAACAGCCTCAGTGAGCAGTTCTTC. Translated, it gives CASSFNSLSEQFF.

The CDR3 loop is CSVEAGTGDTEAFF. In DNA form, the CDR3 reads TGCAGCGTGGAGGCCGGGACAGGGGACACTGAAGCTTTCTTT. This chain uses TRBV29-1 with TRBJ1-1; TRBD1 aligns across 10 bases. V lost 6 bases, J lost 3 bases, and 7 bases stayed unmatched. Per the germline V gene, CDR1 is SQVTM and CDR2 is ANQGSEA. This CDR3 region has 14 residues.

This chain links TRBV7-9 with TRBJ2-4, with TRBD2 identical over 13 bases. Germline CDR1 is SEHNR and CDR2 is FQNEAQ (reference sequence). V lost 1 base, J lost 4 bases, and 10 bases stayed unmatched. This CDR3 spans 19 amino acids. CDR3 in DNA: TGTGCCAGCAGCTTAGGGGCGACTAGCGGGAGGTCCGAGAAAAACATTCAGTACTTC. Translation: CASSLGATSGRSEKNIQYF.

J is TRBJ2-1 and V is TRBV5-1; D is possibly TRBD2 (7 bases). Trimming left V 3 bases short and J 1 base short, with 17 bases between. CDR1 SGHRS and CDR2 YFSETQ come from the germline V gene. The CDR3 contains 17 residues. CDR3 in amino acids: CASSWGGGGYSYNEQFF. CDR3 bases: TGCGCCAGCAGCTGGGGGGGAGGGGGATATTCCTACAATGAGCAGTTCTTC.

This chain uses TRBV4-3 with TRBJ2-7, with unresolved D. V was clipped by 0 bases and J by 2 bases, with 14 bases between them. The length of the CDR3 is 16 residues. CDR1 and CDR2 (germline): LGHNA, YSLEER. The CDR3 DNA reads as TGCGCCAGCAGCCAAGATACGGGTTCTCCGGCCTACGAGCAGTACTTC. Its translation: CASSQDTGSPAYEQYF.

The V call is TRBV9, the J call TRBJ2-5; 13 bases are a match to TRBD2. Germline loops: CDR1 SGDLS, CDR2 YYNGEE. V lost 0 bases, J lost 5 bases, and 1 base stayed unmatched. The CDR3 totals 15 residues. CDR3 region: CASSVGLAGGETQYF. The CDR3 bases are TGTGCCAGCAGCGTAGGACTAGCGGGGGGTGAGACCCAGTACTTC.

The chain recombines TRBV10-1 with TRBJ1-1; 7 positions agree with TRBD1. The CDR3 consists of 14 residues. CDR1 is WNHNN, CDR2 SYGVQD, per germline (reference sequence). V lost 6 bases, J lost 4 bases, and 8 bases stayed unmatched. CDR3 sequence reads: CASRTRKGATEAFF. CDR3 DNA sequence: TGCGCCAGCAGGACGCGGAAGGGGGCCACTGAAGCTTTCTTT.

V and J are TRBV27 and TRBJ2-6, with 7 bases matching TRBD1. CDR1 is MNHEY, CDR2 SMNVEV, per germline (reference sequence). This CDR3 is built from 15 residues. The V segment lost 4 bases and the J segment 1 base; nucleotides outside the gene matches: 1. CDR3 nucleotide sequence: TGTGCCAGCAGTTCGACAGGGTCTGGGGCCAACGTCCTGACTTTC. It encodes CASSSTGSGANVLTF.

This chain joins TRBV6-5 and TRBJ1-6, with D maybe TRBD1 (6 bases). Germline V gene data show CDR1 as MNHEY and CDR2 as SVGAGI. The CDR3 sequence is 14 residues long. Trimming cost V 5 bases and J 5 bases, with 10 bases left between them. The CDR3 bases are TGTGCCAGCAGTCCAAGGGACAATAATTCACCCCTCCACTTT. Its translation: CASSPRDNNSPLHF.

The chain carries TRBV4-1 and TRBJ2-3, with 8 bases aligning to TRBD1. Trimming cost V 4 bases and J 1 base; bases outside gene matches: 4. The CDR3 is 15 residues long. CDR1 is MGHRA and CDR2 is YSYEKL in the germline V gene. This chain's CDR3 is CASSPQGAGTDTQYF. Here the CDR3 DNA reads TGCGCCAGCAGCCCGCAGGGGGCGGGCACAGATACGCAGTATTTT.

The chain links TRBV6-1 to TRBJ1-6; 9 bases agree with TRBD1. J was trimmed by 0 bases and V by 4 bases; bases with no gene match: 4. The germline V gene has CDR1 MNHNS and CDR2 SASEGT. The length of the CDR3 is 17 residues. As DNA, the CDR3 is TGTGCCAGCAGTGGTGGACAGGGGAGCTCCTATAATTCACCCCTCCACTTT. Translated, it gives CASSGGQGSSYNSPLHF.

CDR3 sequence (DNA): TGTGCCAGCAGCCCGGGGACAGGGCAAACCAAAAACATTCAGTACTTC. It specifies CASSPGTGQTKNIQYF. This sequence joins TRBV7-6 and TRBJ2-4; 9 nucleotides match TRBD1. Germline CDR1 and CDR2: SGHVS and FNYEAQ. The V gene end was trimmed by 5 bases and the J gene end by 2 bases; junction bases not matched to a gene: 7. CDR3 length equals 16 residues.

This clone was observed a few times. The CDR3 DNA follows: TGCGCCAGCAGCTTGGACGGGAGGGCCCCCGAGCAGTACTTC. Protein sequence: CASSLDGRAPEQYF. The V and J genes are TRBV5-1 and TRBJ2-7, with 8 bases identical to TRBD2. This CDR3 is 14 amino acids long. Trimming at V came to 0 bases and at J to 6 bases, leaving 5 bases not matched to a gene. Germline V gene sequence: CDR1 SGHRS, CDR2 YFSETQ.

This sequence joins TRBV10-3 and TRBJ2-7; D not certain. The CDR3 has 11 residues. Germline V gives CDR1 ENHRY, CDR2 SYGVKD. The V end was cut by 10 bases, the J end by 3 bases, with 10 bases between. DNA for the CDR3: TGTGCCAGCCTCGCGGACTACGAGCAGTACTTC. This codes for CASLADYEQYF.